One T cell receptor beta chain is described in this entry. Germline V gives CDR1 MNHEY, CDR2 SVGEGT. V lost 5 bases and J 0 bases, leaving 8 bases between the germline ends. The CDR3 runs 14 residues. Per the original methods: Amplified reference gene primers provided the basis for estimating nucleated cell counts. Profiled with immunoSEQ multiplex PCR; TCRdb holds only in-frame clones, not every one. Clone size and the V and J calls come from that table; the DNA yielded D and trimming. The data show about 210,000 clones, roughly 90% seen once. The sample originates from a study of blood T cell repertoires in COVID-19. Overall study: Collection of acute and convalescent COVID-19 samples took place in the United States, Italy and Spain. Nucleic acid was either cDNA or gDNA, and it came from T cells, B-cell-depleted T cells, or PBMCs.

The V and J genes are TRBV6-2 or TRBV6-3 and TRBJ1-3, with D unclear. The sample comprised peripheral blood. The clonotype comes from a young man with active or convalescent COVID-19. CDR3 amino acids: CASSPSSSGNTIYF. Here the CDR3 DNA reads TGTGCCAGCAGTCCCTCGAGCTCTGGAAACACCATATATTTT.